The source of this T cell receptor (beta chain) is a study of spatial heterogeneity in lung cancer. Germline-derived CDR1 and CDR2 are SGHRS and YFSETQ. V was trimmed by 1 base and J by 8 bases, leaving 12 bases between them. CDR3 length: 13 amino acids. This clonotype was seen at least ten times. TCRdb called the 5' RACE reads again in MiXCR, with one record for every CDR3 protein. Of 4,000 or so distinct CDR3 sequences listed, approximately 9% are singletons. Time point: sample taken at primary tumor resection. The chain recombines TRBV5-1 with TRBJ1-2; no clear D gene. The receptor comes from a female donor with early-stage non-small cell lung cancer. The sample here was normal lung tissue next to the tumor, taken at surgery. The CDR3 sequence: CASSLPPLEGYTF. As DNA, the CDR3 is TGCGCCAGCAGCTTGCCACCTCTTGAAGGCTACACCTTC.